The next 27 T cell receptor beta chains were all read from a single sample in a study of blood T cell repertoires in COVID-19 (TCRdb year 2020). The library was produced with the immunoSEQ multiplex PCR assay. Entries here come from immuneACCESS through TCRdb and include only in-frame sequences with V and J called. Some clones fail to appear in such tables; in the studies checked, an unresolved V gene covers under half of the shortfall, and the cause of the remainder is unknown. The sample includes some 220,000 clones, with 85% observed a single time. Roughly 5% of the sample is in the top ten clones. The source material was peripheral blood. These receptors were collected from a man over 45 with COVID-19, enrolled during active disease.

The chain recombines TRBV7-9 with TRBJ2-5; D not certain. V gave up 6 bases and J gave up 5 bases, with 19 bases separating them. Germline V CDR1 and CDR2: SEHNR, FQNEAQ (reference sequence). This CDR3 is 15 amino acids long. The CDR3 bases are TGTGCCAGCAGTCACGATCTAGACCCAGCGGAGACCCAGTACTTC. Translating gives CASSHDLDPAETQYF.

V and J are TRBV18 and TRBJ2-5; perhaps TRBD2 as D (6 bases). Germline V gives CDR1 KGHSH, CDR2 LQKENI. The CDR3 consists of 15 residues. Trimming left V 3 bases short and J 10 bases short, with 21 bases between. For the CDR3, the DNA is TGTGCCAGCTCACCCCGGCCGGGCCAACCCGGGGGCCAGTACTTC. This codes for CASSPRPGQPGGQYF.

This chain connects TRBV9 to TRBJ1-2; D ambiguous. Germline CDR1 is SGDLS and CDR2 is YYNGEE. Trimming left V 0 bases short and J 8 bases short, with 17 bases between. This CDR3 has 15 amino acids. This CDR3 reads CASSVALGGSEGYTF. In DNA, the CDR3 is TGTGCCAGCAGCGTAGCCCTGGGAGGAAGCGAAGGCTACACCTTC.

The J gene is TRBJ1-6, the V gene TRBV4-2; D is undetermined. CDR3 length: 16 residues. Germline CDR1 and CDR2: LGHNA and YNFKEQ. The germline V and J ends were trimmed by 2 bases and 2 bases, with 10 bases remaining between them. The CDR3 loop reads CASSQNPGAYNSPLHF. The CDR3 coding sequence is TGTGCCAGCAGCCAAAACCCCGGGGCCTATAATTCACCCCTCCACTTT.

The rearrangement joins TRBV30 to TRBJ2-7; 13 bases match TRBD2. CDR3 length equals 15 residues. The V and J ends lost 2 bases and 6 bases, in that order; junction bases with no gene match: 7. Germline V gives CDR1 GTSNPN, CDR2 SVGIG (reference sequence). CDR3 bases: TGTGCCTGGAGTTTTACTAGCGGGGGGGCTGGCGAGCAGTACTTC. Its translation: CAWSFTSGGAGEQYF.

The chain has TRBV19 and TRBJ1-2; TRBD1 might be the D (5 bases). The CDR3 runs to 16 residues. The germline V gene encodes CDR1 LNHDA and CDR2 SQIVND (reference sequence). V was pared by 7 bases and J by 8 bases, with 26 bases between. The CDR3 is CASTSKSGLTTSGYTF. CDR3 in DNA: TGTGCCAGTACTTCAAAATCGGGACTGACGACTTCGGGCTACACCTTC.

J is TRBJ2-3 and V is TRBV5-4, with TRBD2 matching 10 bases. CDR3 length equals 17 residues. The germline V gene encodes CDR1 SGHNT and CDR2 YYREEE (reference sequence). Trimming removed 5 bases from V and 1 base from J; junction bases left unmatched: 10. The CDR3 region has the DNA TGTGCCAGCAGTATACTAGCGGGGATCTCTGGCACAGATACGCAGTATTTT. Translation gives CASSILAGISGTDTQYF.

The chain combines TRBV15 with TRBJ1-6; D remains ambiguous. The V end was cut by 4 bases, the J end by 3 bases, with 4 bases between. The CDR3 contains 13 residues. Germline CDR1 LNHNV, CDR2 YYDKDF (reference sequence). The CDR3 region has the DNA TGTGCCACCAGCACAGTCTATAATTCACCCCTCCACTTT. Residues: CATSTVYNSPLHF.

A single count supports this clone. V gene TRBV5-1 combines with J gene TRBJ2-1, with D tentatively TRBD1 (6 bases). Germline lookup yields CDR1 SGHRS and CDR2 YFSETQ. This CDR3 spans 15 amino acids. V gave up 3 bases and J gave up 9 bases, with 19 bases separating them. The CDR3 region has the DNA TGCGCCAGCAGCTACCGGGACACCAAAGGGGGTGAGCAGTTCTTC. Its translation is CASSYRDTKGGEQFF.

This clone has a single count. CDR3 nucleotide sequence: TGTGCCAGCAGCTTAGGGGGAGGAGAGACCCAGTACTTC. The encoded protein is CASSLGGGETQYF. The V gene is TRBV11-3, the J gene TRBJ2-5, with D perhaps matching TRBD2 (6 bases). Germline V gene sequence: CDR1 SGHNT, CDR2 YENEEA. Trimming shortened V by 1 base and J by 4 bases, and 7 bases separated the two germline ends. CDR3 length: 13 amino acids.

The chain recombines TRBV15 with TRBJ1-3; D is perhaps TRBD1 (6 bases). There are 14 residues in the CDR3. Trimming took 3 bases from V and 4 from J, leaving 10 bases between them. The germline V gene has CDR1 LNHNV and CDR2 YYDKDF (reference sequence). CDR3 DNA sequence: TGTGCCACCAGCAGGGATACAGGGGGAAACACCATATATTTT. Its translation: CATSRDTGGNTIYF.

The table lists this clone with a few counts. The chain links TRBV9 to TRBJ2-2; 10 bases are a match to TRBD1. With V trimmed by 4 bases and J by 5 bases, 5 bases remained unmatched. This CDR3 spans 15 amino acids. CDR1 SGDLS and CDR2 YYNGEE come from the germline V gene. The CDR3 sequence is CASSQTGGATGELFF. CDR3 nucleotide sequence: TGTGCCAGCAGCCAGACAGGGGGCGCGACCGGGGAGCTGTTTTTT.

This chain links TRBV7-9 with TRBJ1-2; 8 bases match TRBD1. This CDR3 has 16 residues. Germline lookup yields CDR1 SEHNR and CDR2 FQNEAQ (reference sequence). Losses at the gene ends were 8 bases for V and 5 bases for J; bases not matched to a gene: 16. The CDR3: CASGPSGDRRFYGYTF. CDR3 DNA sequence: TGTGCCAGCGGCCCGAGCGGGGACAGGAGGTTTTATGGCTACACCTTC. The whole variable domain, remainder taken from reference TRBV7-9 and TRBJ1-2, is DTGVSQNPRHKITKRGQNVTFRCDPISEHNRLYWYRQTLGQGPEFLTYFQNEAQLEKSRLLSDRFSAERPKGSFSTLEIQRTEQGDSAMYLCASGPSGDRRFYGYTFGSGTRLTVV.

The V and J genes are TRBV7-8 and TRBJ2-1; TRBD2 aligns across 9 bases. Germline CDR1 SGHVS, CDR2 FQNEAQ. The CDR3 runs to 16 residues. Trimming cost V 5 bases and J 8 bases; bases outside gene matches: 13. Here the CDR3 reads CASSPVAGGGLYEQFF. CDR3 nucleotides: TGTGCCAGCAGCCCCGTCGCGGGGGGGGGCCTCTATGAGCAGTTCTTC.

This clone was seen a single time. At one end the junction does not follow the germline gene, possibly because of a read error. The V call is TRBV2, the J call TRBJ1-4; 11 positions match TRBD1. The germline CDR1 and CDR2 sequences are SNHLY and FYNNEI. The CDR3 length is 16 residues. CDR3 nucleotides: TGTGCCAGCAGGGAAGGGACAGGGGGGTACTATGAAAAACTGTTTTTT. Translation gives CASREGTGGYYEKLFF.

The rearrangement uses TRBV19 and TRBJ1-2, with 9 bases identical to TRBD1. J was trimmed by 0 bases and V by 4 bases; bases with no gene match: 12. Germline V gene data show CDR1 as LNHDA and CDR2 as SQIVND (reference sequence). This CDR3 comprises 18 residues. CDR3 nucleotide sequence: TGTGCCAGTAGTAGAAGTTCGGGACAGGGTACCACTAACTATGGCTACACCTTC. The encoded protein is CASSRSSGQGTTNYGYTF.

V usage is TRBV4-1 and J usage is TRBJ2-7, with D perhaps TRBD1 (6 bases). CDR3 size: 15 residues. Germline CDR1 MGHRA, CDR2 YSYEKL. Trimming stripped 0 bases from V and 4 bases from J, with 13 bases between. Here the CDR3 DNA reads TGCGCCAGCAGCCAAGATCAGGGGAAAACTTACGAGCAGTACTTC. Its translation: CASSQDQGKTYEQYF.

This chain joins TRBV12-3 or TRBV12-4 and TRBJ1-5; tentatively, D is TRBD1 (5 bases). This CDR3 spans 13 amino acids. Trimming stripped 2 bases from V and 7 bases from J, with 9 bases between. In nucleotides, the CDR3 is TGTGCCAGCAGTTTACCAGGGAAGCAGCCCCAGCATTTT. Translating it yields CASSLPGKQPQHF.

The V and J genes are TRBV2 and TRBJ1-5, with 8 nucleotides matching TRBD1. V dropped 2 bases and J dropped 4; count of bases not matched to a gene: 7. Germline CDR1 reads SNHLY; CDR2 reads FYNNEI. The CDR3 runs 16 residues. The CDR3 DNA sequence: TGTGCCAGCAGTGAATTCTGGACAGGGCGGAATCAGCCCCAGCATTTT. This gives the protein CASSEFWTGRNQPQHF.

The V gene is TRBV5-4, the J gene TRBJ2-5; TRBD2 aligns across 10 bases. The V gene end was trimmed by 1 base and the J gene end by 5 bases; junction bases not matched to a gene: 5. The CDR3 length is 15 residues. CDR1 is SGHNT, CDR2 YYREEE, per germline (reference sequence). The CDR3: CASSLSSGGGETQYF. The CDR3 DNA follows: TGTGCCAGCAGCTTGAGCAGCGGGGGGGGTGAGACCCAGTACTTC.

About this clone: The sample carries other DNA sequences with the same CDR3. This chain joins TRBV14 and TRBJ1-1; D call uncertain. The CDR3 consists of 13 residues. Germline CDR1 reads SGHDN; CDR2 reads FVKESK. The V end lost 0 bases, the J end lost 1 base, and 3 bases lay between the germline ends. CDR3 loop: CASSQDQNTEAFF. CDR3 bases: TGTGCCAGCAGCCAAGATCAGAACACTGAAGCTTTCTTT.

This CDR3 reads CAAGYQETQYF. The CDR3 DNA sequence: TGTGCCGCGGGTTACCAAGAGACCCAGTACTTC. The V gene is TRBV24-1, the J gene TRBJ2-5, with D possibly TRBD2 on 5 matching bases. Per germline, CDR1 KGHDR and CDR2 SFDVKD. The CDR3 is made up of 11 amino acids. Trimming removed 12 bases from V and 0 bases from J, with 7 bases in between.

The J gene is TRBJ1-1, the V gene TRBV28; 9 nucleotides agree with TRBD1. From germline, CDR1 is MDHEN and CDR2 SYDVKM. The ends lost 5 bases at V and 0 bases at J; junction bases unmatched: 4. The CDR3 is made up of 15 amino acids. The CDR3 protein is CASSGWDRVNTEAFF. CDR3 DNA sequence: TGTGCCAGCAGTGGTTGGGACAGGGTGAACACTGAAGCTTTCTTT.

This rearrangement joins TRBV7-2 to TRBJ1-2; possible D gene TRBD1, 6 bases. The CDR3 is 13 residues long. V lost 5 bases to trimming and J lost 4 bases, with 11 bases between them. Germline loops: CDR1 SGHTA, CDR2 FQGNSA. The CDR3 bases are TGTGCCAGCAGCAGAAGACAGGCCTATGGCTACACCTTC. Amino acids: CASSRRQAYGYTF.

This clone appeared a few times. This chain uses TRBV11-2 with TRBJ1-2; weak D call: TRBD1 (5 bases). Germline CDR1 SGHAT, CDR2 FQNNGV. The V gene lost 5 bases and the J gene lost 2 bases, with 9 bases spanning the gap. The CDR3 loop spans 13 amino acids. CDR3 nucleotides: TGTGCCAGCAGCCCGCAGGGCAACTATGGCTACACCTTC. This translates into CASSPQGNYGYTF. The whole variable domain, filled in from reference TRBV11-2 and TRBJ1-2, reads EAGVAQSPRYKIIEKRQSVAFWCNPISGHATLYWYQQILGQGPKLLIQFQNNGVVDDSQLPKDRFSAERLKGVDSTLKIQPAKLEDSAVYLCASSPQGNYGYTFGSGTRLTVV.

This chain joins TRBV5-5 and TRBJ2-1; TRBD2 aligns across 11 bases. Per the germline V gene, CDR1 is SGHKS and CDR2 is YYEKEE (reference sequence). V lost 4 bases, J lost 7 bases, and 10 bases stayed unmatched. CDR3 length: 16 amino acids. The CDR3 DNA sequence: TGTGCCAGCAGCCCAACGCTAGCGGGGGGTATAAATGAGCAGTTCTTC. It specifies CASSPTLAGGINEQFF.

The chain has TRBV7-3 and TRBJ2-3; D perhaps matches TRBD2 (5 bases). There are 14 residues in the CDR3. Germline CDR1 SGHTA, CDR2 FQGTGA. Trimming took 5 bases from V and 5 from J, leaving 14 bases between them. CDR3 nucleotides: TGTGCCAGCAGCCCCCATAGGGAGCAAGATACGCAGTATTTT. Its protein product is CASSPHREQDTQYF.